The next 13 T cell receptor beta chains were all read from a single sample in a study of OX40 agonist ivuxolimab in advanced cancers. TCRdb keeps only in-frame clones here, not all; method: immunoSEQ multiplex PCR. The sample holds roughly 120,000 clones, about 90% seen once. The specimen comprised CD4+ or CD8+ T cells sorted from blood, sampled in a trial of the OX40 agonist ivuxolimab. The receptors here all came from an adult with an advanced solid tumor such as melanoma, head and neck, liver or kidney cancer.

The chain has TRBV6-4 and TRBJ2-7; TRBD2 might be the D (5 bases). CDR1 is MRHNA and CDR2 is SNTAGT in the germline V gene. Trimming removed 3 bases at V and 1 base at J, with 19 bases between. The CDR3 is 17 amino acids. The CDR3 sequence: CASSERVRSNYSYEQYF. CDR3 sequence (DNA): TGTGCCAGCAGTGAGAGGGTTAGGAGTAATTATTCCTACGAGCAGTACTTC.

The chain links TRBV6-4 to TRBJ2-5; D remains unclear. This CDR3 has 13 residues. Trimming removed 5 bases at V and 4 bases at J, with 11 bases between. The germline gives CDR1 MRHNA, CDR2 SNTAGT. The CDR3 reads CASSTSFGETQYF. The CDR3 DNA reads as TGTGCCAGCAGTACCTCCTTCGGAGAGACCCAGTACTTC.

The gene calls are TRBV9 and TRBJ2-3, with 11 nucleotides matching TRBD2. Germline CDR1 is SGDLS and CDR2 is YYNGEE. The CDR3 loop spans 16 amino acids. J gave up 6 bases and V 1 base, and 7 bases lay outside the gene matches. Here the CDR3 DNA reads TGTGCCAGCAGCGTAATTAGCGGGAGGGCCTTGGATACGCAGTATTTT. This translates into CASSVISGRALDTQYF.

The rearrangement joins TRBV7-2 to TRBJ1-2; 8 bases line up with TRBD1. CDR3 size: 15 residues. Unmatched junction bases numbered 8, after V lost 5 bases and J lost 3 bases. Germline V gene sequence: CDR1 SGHTA, CDR2 FQGNSA. This CDR3 is CASSQGAGPDYGYTF. DNA of the CDR3: TGTGCCAGCAGCCAGGGGGCGGGTCCTGACTATGGCTACACCTTC.

This clone has a single count. The chain couples TRBV7-2 to TRBJ2-5; no clear D gene. Trimming stripped 3 bases from V and 13 bases from J, with 27 bases between. Germline V gene data show CDR1 as SGHTA and CDR2 as FQGNSA. This CDR3 comprises 16 residues. CDR3 residues: CASSFRRLSAQQIGYF. The CDR3 DNA is TGTGCCAGCAGCTTCCGAAGGTTGTCGGCCCAACAAATTGGGTACTTC.

This chain uses TRBV7-2 with TRBJ2-7; no definite D call. This CDR3 contains 14 residues. Trimming removed 5 bases from V and 0 bases from J, with 11 bases in between. Germline V lookup: CDR1 SGHTA, CDR2 FQGNSA. The DNA of the CDR3 is TGTGCCAGCAGCCTAGTACTTTCCTCCTACGAGCAGTACTTC. Amino acids: CASSLVLSSYEQYF.

The genes are TRBV5-1 and TRBJ2-3, with 7 nucleotides matching TRBD1. J gave up 2 bases and V 4 bases, and 13 bases lay outside the gene matches. The CDR3 is 17 residues long. The germline V gene has CDR1 SGHRS and CDR2 YFSETQ. The CDR3 loop reads CASSLYYDRAYTDTQYF. The CDR3 nucleotides read TGCGCCAGCAGCCTCTATTACGACAGGGCCTACACAGATACGCAGTATTTT.

The rearrangement joins TRBV7-9 to TRBJ1-5; no reliable D call. The ends were cut back, 3 bases at V and 4 bases at J, with 10 bases in the middle. Germline CDR1 and CDR2: SEHNR and FQNEAQ (reference sequence). CDR3 length: 14 amino acids. The chain's CDR3 is CASSFGKGNQPQHF. CDR3 bases: TGTGCCAGCAGCTTCGGTAAGGGTAATCAGCCCCAGCATTTT.

J is TRBJ2-1 and V is TRBV13; 10 nucleotides agree with TRBD2. Germline CDR1 reads PRHDT; CDR2 reads FYEKMQ (reference sequence). CDR3 length: 17 amino acids. V lost 3 bases and J lost 12; bases outside the gene matches: 17. This CDR3 is CASSFGTSGDPWDGQFF. CDR3 DNA: TGTGCCAGCAGCTTCGGCACTAGCGGGGACCCGTGGGATGGGCAGTTCTTC.

In this sample, this clone turned up a few times. V and J are TRBV11-3 and TRBJ2-7, with D perhaps TRBD2 (5 bases). Looked up from germline, CDR1 is SGHNT and CDR2 is YENEEA. The V and J ends lost 5 bases and 0 bases respectively, with 17 bases between them. There are 16 residues in the CDR3. This chain's CDR3 is CASSRRTGWGSYEQYF. In nucleotides, the CDR3 is TGTGCCAGCAGCCGCCGGACGGGATGGGGCTCCTACGAGCAGTACTTC.

V usage is TRBV7-9 and J usage is TRBJ2-3; D gene unclear. The CDR3 sequence is 15 residues long. The V and J ends lost 2 bases and 0 bases respectively, with 9 bases between them. CDR1 and CDR2 from the germline V gene are SEHNR and FQNEAQ (reference sequence). CDR3 loop: CASSLMTPSTDTQYF. The CDR3 DNA is TGTGCCAGCAGCTTAATGACTCCTAGCACAGATACGCAGTATTTT.

The J gene is TRBJ2-2, the V gene TRBV7-9, with no clear D. V lost 2 bases, J lost 1 base, and 5 bases lay in between. Germline V CDR1 and CDR2: SEHNR, FQNEAQ (reference sequence). CDR3 length: 14 residues. CDR3 DNA: TGTGCCAGCAGCTTATATGGGAACACCGGGGAGCTGTTTTTT. This encodes CASSLYGNTGELFF. The entire variable domain, with the rest obtained from reference TRBV7-9 and TRBJ2-2, is as follows: DTGVSQNPRHKITKRGQNVTFRCDPISEHNRLYWYRQTLGQGPEFLTYFQNEAQLEKSRLLSDRFSAERPKGSFSTLEIQRTEQGDSAMYLCASSLYGNTGELFFGEGSRLTVL.

V is TRBV5-6 and J is TRBJ1-2, with 8 nucleotides matching TRBD1. V gave up 0 bases and J gave up 2 bases; unmatched junction bases: 3. The CDR3 spans 15 residues. Per germline, CDR1 SGHDT and CDR2 YYEEEE. This chain's CDR3 is CASSLAGQANYGYTF. The DNA for the CDR3 is TGTGCCAGCAGCTTGGCGGGACAGGCGAACTATGGCTACACCTTC.